This paragraph reports one T cell receptor (beta chain). V shed 4 bases, J shed 4 bases, and the junction held 13 bases outside the gene matches. Looked up from germline, CDR1 is LGHDT and CDR2 is YNNKEL (reference sequence). CDR3 length equals 17 residues. This entry comes from a study of blood T cell repertoires in COVID-19. TCRdb's table, derived via immunoSEQ multiplex PCR, lists solely in-frame clones and lacks some. The profile shows some 150,000 clones, about 90% of them singletons. The rearrangement joins TRBV3-1 (or the pseudogene TRBV3-2) to TRBJ1-2; TRBD1 agrees at 9 bases. Sample: peripheral blood. The receptor's source is a middle-aged man who had recovered from COVID-19. The CDR3 DNA reads as TGTGCCAGCAGCCCCGTCCCGGGACAGGGAGGGGGCTATGGCTACACCTTC. Translating gives CASSPVPGQGGGYGYTF.